The 17 T cell receptor beta chains below come from one sample, sequenced in a study of TIL therapy for anti-PD-1-resistant metastatic lung cancer. Indicated time point: pre-treatment sample, taken before nivolumab and TIL therapy. This was the immunoSEQ v3 assay. Profiling relied on immunoSEQ multiplex PCR, and the TCRdb table lists in-frame clones only, not all of them. Here the sample spans about 20,000 clones, 83% being singletons. The sample was blood, taken at baseline. The receptor set was obtained from a person aged 25-85 years with non-small cell lung cancer.

The chain employs TRBV5-3 and TRBJ1-5, with D tentatively TRBD1 (5 bases). TRBV5-3 is an ORF, and what it does is uncertain. The CDR3 has 19 amino acids. V lost 2 bases and J lost 0, with 21 bases in between. In nucleotides, the CDR3 is TGTGCCAGAAGCTTCGCTCGGGGGGAGACAGCCCATAGCAATCAGCCCCAGCATTTT. Protein: CARSFARGETAHSNQPQHF.

The chain has TRBV2 and TRBJ1-3; D ambiguous. CDR1 and CDR2 (germline): SNHLY, FYNNEI. The V end lost 4 bases, the J end lost 4 bases, and 17 bases lay between the germline ends. This CDR3 has 16 amino acids. DNA of the CDR3: TGTGCCAGCAGTGGTGGCGCCTCCTGGTTAGGAAACACCATATATTTT. It translates to CASSGGASWLGNTIYF.

This rearrangement joins TRBV2 to TRBJ2-6; D possibly corresponds to TRBD1 (6 bases). Trimming removed 2 bases from V and 0 bases from J, with 17 bases in between. The CDR3 contains 19 residues. Germline V lookup: CDR1 SNHLY, CDR2 FYNNEI. CDR3 in DNA: TGTGCCAGCAGTGAAAGCCCGGGACAAACTGTCTCTGGGGCCAACGTCCTGACTTTC. It is translated as CASSESPGQTVSGANVLTF.

This clone was seen only once. CDR3 sequence reads: CASSLESGGIGYGYTF. CDR3 DNA: TGTGCCAGCAGTTTAGAATCAGGGGGCATCGGCTATGGCTACACCTTC. The chain uses TRBV27 and TRBJ1-2; 8 bases fit TRBD1. V lost 2 bases, J lost 4 bases, and 9 bases stayed unmatched. Germline CDR1 and CDR2: MNHEY and SMNVEV (reference sequence). This CDR3 has 16 amino acids.

The chain carries TRBV5-4 and TRBJ1-1; D unclear. Trimming removed 0 bases from V and 0 bases from J, with 12 bases in between. In germline, CDR1 is SGHNT, CDR2 YYREEE (reference sequence). The CDR3 contains 16 residues. DNA of the CDR3: TGTGCCAGCAGCTTGGCCCAGCATGGAGTGAACACTGAAGCTTTCTTT. Translating gives CASSLAQHGVNTEAFF.

As for this clone: Distinct nucleotide sequences in the sample also encode this CDR3. The chain is built from TRBV6-4 and TRBJ2-1, with a weak D call TRBD2 (6 bases). From germline, CDR1 is MRHNA and CDR2 SNTAGT. This CDR3 region has 15 residues. Trimming removed 0 bases from V and 0 bases from J, with 6 bases in between. For the CDR3, the DNA is TGTGCCAGCAGTGACTCTAGCGGCTCCTACAATGAGCAGTTCTTC. Its protein product is CASSDSSGSYNEQFF.

The CDR3 region has the DNA TGTGCCAGCAGCAACGACAGGCCTGGAAACACCATATATTTT. Translation gives CASSNDRPGNTIYF. This chain connects TRBV6-1 to TRBJ1-3, with D possibly TRBD1 on 6 matching bases. The CDR3 length is 14 residues. The germline V gene has CDR1 MNHNS and CDR2 SASEGT. The V end was cut by 6 bases, the J end by 2 bases, with 11 bases between.

The chain carries TRBV14 and TRBJ1-1; no definite D call. This CDR3 comprises 13 residues. The germline V gene has CDR1 SGHDN and CDR2 FVKESK. V lost 4 bases to trimming and J lost 3 bases, with 9 bases between them. The CDR3 nucleotides are TGTGCCAGCAGCCCGACTCTGGACACTGAAGCTTTCTTT. Protein sequence: CASSPTLDTEAFF. Based on the CDR3 plus reference TRBV14 and TRBJ1-1, the full variable domain is EAGVTQFPSHSVIEKGQTVTLRCDPISGHDNLYWYRRVMGKEIKFLLHFVKESKQDESGMPNNRFLAERTGGTYSTLKVQPAELEDSGVYFCASSPTLDTEAFFGQGTRLTVV.

V is TRBV6-6 and J is TRBJ2-1; 15 nucleotides line up with TRBD2. Germline V gives CDR1 MNHNY, CDR2 SVGAGI (reference sequence). Trimming removed 6 bases from V and 4 bases from J; junction bases left unmatched: 4. The CDR3 is 16 amino acids. For the CDR3, the DNA is TGTGCCAGCAGGGGGGGACTAGCGGGAGGATACAATGAGCAGTTCTTC. This translates into CASRGGLAGGYNEQFF.

The chain joins TRBV7-2 to TRBJ1-1; the D is unclear. There are 14 residues in the CDR3. The V gene's germline CDR1 is SGHTA and CDR2 FQGNSA. Trimming removed 2 bases from V and 3 bases from J, with 10 bases in between. The chain's CDR3 is CASSLTFLDTEAFF. DNA for the CDR3: TGTGCCAGCAGCTTAACCTTCTTGGACACTGAAGCTTTCTTT.

The chain is built from TRBV4-3 and TRBJ2-3; a possible D gene is TRBD2 (6 bases). Germline values: CDR1 LGHNA, CDR2 YSLEER. Trimming took 1 base from V and 5 from J, leaving 19 bases between them. The CDR3 is 17 amino acids. CDR3 nucleotides: TGCGCCAGCAGCCAAGGTGGGTCGGCGGGACGAGGAGATACGCAGTATTTT. Amino acid sequence: CASSQGGSAGRGDTQYF.

CDR3 residues: CASSQEPGLAGAVTGELFF. CDR3 sequence (DNA): TGCGCCAGCAGCCAAGAGCCGGGACTAGCGGGAGCGGTCACCGGGGAGCTGTTTTTT. The chain carries TRBV4-3 and TRBJ2-2, with 14 bases fitting TRBD2. The germline V gene encodes CDR1 LGHNA and CDR2 YSLEER. The CDR3 covers 19 residues. The junction had 7 bases not matched to a gene; V was cut back by 0 bases and J by 4 bases.

The chain combines TRBV2 with TRBJ1-5, with D unresolved. The length of the CDR3 is 14 residues. From germline, CDR1 is SNHLY and CDR2 FYNNEI. Trimming removed 0 bases at V and 4 bases at J, with 7 bases between. The CDR3 region has the DNA TGTGCCAGCAGTGAAGCGAGGCTGAATCAGCCCCAGCATTTT. Translated, it gives CASSEARLNQPQHF.

The V and J genes are TRBV19 and TRBJ1-1; D gene ambiguous. The CDR3 is 14 amino acids. Trimming took 7 bases from V and 0 from J, leaving 12 bases between them. Germline V lookup: CDR1 LNHDA, CDR2 SQIVND (reference sequence). CDR3 in amino acids: CASMGLGVNTEAFF. As DNA, the CDR3 is TGTGCCAGTATGGGTCTGGGCGTGAACACTGAAGCTTTCTTT.

V gene TRBV5-6 combines with J gene TRBJ2-2; no definite D call. Per the germline V gene, CDR1 is SGHDT and CDR2 is YYEEEE. This CDR3 comprises 14 residues. With 0 bases removed from V and 1 base from J, the gap between germline ends came to 4 bases. The CDR3 reads CASSLVRNTGELFF. In DNA, the CDR3 is TGTGCCAGCAGCTTGGTTCGGAACACCGGGGAGCTGTTTTTT.

This chain connects TRBV28 to TRBJ2-3; 7 nucleotides agree with TRBD2. The CDR3 extends over 19 amino acids. Trimming took 1 base from V and 0 from J; bases not matched to a gene: 13. Germline CDR1 and CDR2: MDHEN and SYDVKM. This CDR3 is CASSLLKGGPVRSTDTQYF. CDR3 coding DNA: TGTGCCAGCAGTTTATTAAAGGGAGGGCCTGTCCGTAGCACAGATACGCAGTATTTT.

The chain is built from TRBV7-6 and TRBJ2-7, with D uncertain. Germline V gene sequence: CDR1 SGHVS, CDR2 FNYEAQ. The CDR3 is 15 amino acids. Trimming removed 1 base from V and 0 bases from J, with 10 bases in between. CDR3 DNA sequence: TGTGCCAGCAGCTTAGAGGTCGGCATCTCCTACGAGCAGTACTTC. It yields the protein CASSLEVGISYEQYF.